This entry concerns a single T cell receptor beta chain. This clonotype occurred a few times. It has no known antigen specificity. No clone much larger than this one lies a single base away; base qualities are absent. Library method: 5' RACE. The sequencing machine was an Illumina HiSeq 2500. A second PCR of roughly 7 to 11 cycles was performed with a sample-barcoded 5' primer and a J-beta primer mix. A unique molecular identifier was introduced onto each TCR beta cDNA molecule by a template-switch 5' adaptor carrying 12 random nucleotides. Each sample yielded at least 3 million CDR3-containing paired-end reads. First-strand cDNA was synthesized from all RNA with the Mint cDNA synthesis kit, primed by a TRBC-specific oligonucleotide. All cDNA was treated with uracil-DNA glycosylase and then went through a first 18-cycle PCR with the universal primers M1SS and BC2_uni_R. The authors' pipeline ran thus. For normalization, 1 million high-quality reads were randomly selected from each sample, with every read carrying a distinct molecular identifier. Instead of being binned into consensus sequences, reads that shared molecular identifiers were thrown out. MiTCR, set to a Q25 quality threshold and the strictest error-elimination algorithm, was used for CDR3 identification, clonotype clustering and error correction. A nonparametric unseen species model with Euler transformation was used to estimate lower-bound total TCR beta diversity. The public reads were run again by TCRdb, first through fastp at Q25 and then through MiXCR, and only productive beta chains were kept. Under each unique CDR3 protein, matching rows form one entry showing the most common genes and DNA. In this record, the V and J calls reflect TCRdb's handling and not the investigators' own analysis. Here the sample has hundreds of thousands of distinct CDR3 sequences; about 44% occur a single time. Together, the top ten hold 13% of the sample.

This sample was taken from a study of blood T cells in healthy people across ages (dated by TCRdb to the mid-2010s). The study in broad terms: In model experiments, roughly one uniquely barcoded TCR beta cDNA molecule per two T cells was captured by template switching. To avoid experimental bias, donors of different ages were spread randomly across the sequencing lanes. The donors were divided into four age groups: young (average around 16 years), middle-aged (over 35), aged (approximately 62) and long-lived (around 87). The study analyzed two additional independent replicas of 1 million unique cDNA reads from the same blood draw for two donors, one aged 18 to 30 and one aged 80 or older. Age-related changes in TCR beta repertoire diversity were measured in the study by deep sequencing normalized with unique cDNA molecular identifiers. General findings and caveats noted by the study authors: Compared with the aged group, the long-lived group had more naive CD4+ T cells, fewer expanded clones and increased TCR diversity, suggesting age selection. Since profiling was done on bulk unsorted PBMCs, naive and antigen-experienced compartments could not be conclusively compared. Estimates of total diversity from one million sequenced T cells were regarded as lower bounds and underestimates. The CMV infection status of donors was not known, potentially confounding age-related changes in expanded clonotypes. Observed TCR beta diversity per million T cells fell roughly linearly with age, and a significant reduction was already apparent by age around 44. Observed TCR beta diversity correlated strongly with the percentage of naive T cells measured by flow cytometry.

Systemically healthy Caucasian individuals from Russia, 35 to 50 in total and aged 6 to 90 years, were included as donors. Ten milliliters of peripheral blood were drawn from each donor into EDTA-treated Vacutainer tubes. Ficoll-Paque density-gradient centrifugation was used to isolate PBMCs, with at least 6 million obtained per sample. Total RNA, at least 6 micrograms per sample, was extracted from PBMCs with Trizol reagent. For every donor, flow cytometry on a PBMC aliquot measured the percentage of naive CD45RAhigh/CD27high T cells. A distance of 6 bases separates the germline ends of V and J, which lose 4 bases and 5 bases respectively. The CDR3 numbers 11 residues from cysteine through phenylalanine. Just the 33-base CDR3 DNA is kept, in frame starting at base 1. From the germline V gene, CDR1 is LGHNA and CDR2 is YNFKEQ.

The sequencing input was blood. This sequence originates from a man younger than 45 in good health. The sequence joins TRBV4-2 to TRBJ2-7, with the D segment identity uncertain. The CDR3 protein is CASSPYHEQYF. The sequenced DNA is TGTGCCAGCAGCCCATACCACGAGCAGTACTTC.